The rows below give T cell receptor beta chains drawn from one sample of a study of T cell responses to AZD1222 COVID-19 vaccine. Using immunoSEQ multiplex PCR, the repertoire was profiled, and TCRdb retains in-frame clones only, with some absent. The table includes 150,000 or so clones, over 75% detected once. The specimen comprised peripheral blood, sampled on day 0 of AZD1222 vaccination. The receptors were sampled from an adult in good health. The CDR3 runs from the conserved cysteine through the conserved F or W. For some rows the clone size is stated as once, few or many, or as a class when expanded; others skip it.

15,TRBV5-1,few,CASSRAGKMNTEAFF
16,TRBV7-2,-,CATPSTGSPPSGELFF
15,TRBV3-1/TRBV3-2,-,CASSQVGGGLTEQFF
16,TRBV5-1,-,CASSSDGSSNTGELFF
17,TRBV3-1/TRBV3-2,-,CASSQDLAGGPGDEQFF
15,TRBV28,-,CASSFGQGVLVPQHF
15,TRBV7-3,-,CASSLSGGLYSPLHF
14,TRBV11-2,-,CASSLVHEGGEQFF
17,TRBV11-3,-,CASSLVPSNPYTGELFF
18,TRBV7-9,-,CASSLVGGGDLSYNEQFF
15,TRBV2,-,CASSALTGGNTEAFF
16,TRBV4-1,once,CASSQGQGPRNQPQHF
15,TRBV6-2/TRBV6-3,-,CASSSSRVNTGELFF
14,TRBV5-6,-,CASSFGTAGVGQYF
17,TRBV11-2,-,CASSSLGGGTGNSPLHF
15,TRBV30,once,CAWNSPPSGANVLTF
14,TRBV6-5,-,CASRRQGARKGYTF
14,TRBV19,-,CASSISGASYEQYF
13,TRBV28,-,CASSFKGSDTQYF
17,TRBV4-1,-,CASRANHRELRNQPQHF
11,TRBV20-1,-,CSARTAYEQYF
14,TRBV2,-,CASNLGPINYGYTF
14,TRBV4-1,-,CASSQDSVKQPQHF
14,TRBV3-1/TRBV3-2,-,CASSQRLPGYGYTF
14,TRBV28,-,CASSGENWGYGYTF
16,TRBV11-2,-,CASSPSGGTGSYEQYF
13,TRBV11-2,-,CASSLDRAEGYTF
13,TRBV5-6,once,CASSLTDYNEQFF
18,TRBV15,-,CATSRNDGRTATGNTIYF
14,TRBV7-9,-,CASSLTGVGNTIYF
17,TRBV5-4,-,CASSSPSGAASGTEAFF
14,TRBV28,once,CASSLTGANYGYTF
14,TRBV7-3,-,CASSLNPNTGELFF
15,TRBV4-1,-,CASSPGRTGDQPQHF
13,TRBV12-3/TRBV12-4,once,CASRESSNQPQHF
14,TRBV5-1,-,CASSPPSQNTEAFF
13,TRBV28,-,CASNLEREDGYTF
15,TRBV6-6,-,CASSGEGGVYNEQFF
13,TRBV5-6,-,CASSVQVNSGYTF
17,TRBV9,-,CASSARDSSLLNTEAFF
13,TRBV4-1,once,CARGKGGNQPQHF
15,TRBV19,-,CASRLRASGANVLTF
15,TRBV27,-,CASSFLGTANEKLFF
12,TRBV11-2,-,CASSLARAEAFF
12,TRBV11-3,-,CASSLGQRTTTF
13,TRBV29-1,-,CSVATGANSPLHF
15,TRBV2,-,CASNRGLNSYNEQFF
14,TRBV5-1,-,CASSLGTGRNEQFF
17,TRBV5-4,few,CASSLARTGTNTGELFF
13,TRBV5-4,-,CASSLGRSYEQYF
13,TRBV19,-,CASSIVPNTEAFF
14,TRBV6-1,few,CASSEGTGGSPLHF
16,TRBV29-1,-,CSVEDLLGAWGTEAFF
15,TRBV5-1,few,CASSLENFPGNTIYF
12,TRBV19,-,CASSRSGTEAFF